The entry below gives a single TCR beta chain sequence along with its context. Its antigen is not known. Trimming cost V 5 bases and J 2 bases; bases outside gene matches: 8. Germline V lookup: CDR1 PRHDT, CDR2 FYEKMQ (reference sequence). The CDR3 has 15 residues. Unique molecular identifiers were used to barcode this TCRbeta library. TCRdb called the PCR reads again in MiXCR, with one record for every CDR3 protein. There are about 210,000 distinct CDR3 sequences in the sample; around a sixth occur only once, and around two fifths lies in the top ten. These data originate in a study of T-cell reconstitution after alpha-beta-depleted transplantation in children. Study results and caveats: Roughly two months post-transplant, alpha-beta T cells reportedly originated from several hundred graft clones that had expanded.

The clonotype was recovered from a male patient between 2 and 10 years old who had a stem cell transplant for acute lymphoblastic leukemia, so the T cells may come from the graft donor. The sample consisted of PBMCs, mostly from graft donor cells, taken 360 days after TCRalphabeta/CD19-depleted stem cell transplant. This sequence joins TRBV13 and TRBJ2-5; 7 bases are a match to TRBD1. The CDR3, as DNA: TGTGCCAGCAGCCCACCATGGGACAGACAAGAGACCCAGTACTTC. Amino acids: CASSPPWDRQETQYF. Full variable domain (remainder filled in from reference TRBV13 and TRBJ2-5): AAGVIQSPRHLIKEKRETATLKCYPIPRHDTVYWYQQGPGQDPQFLISFYEKMQSDKGSIPDRFSAQQFSDYHSELNMSSLELGDSALYFCASSPPWDRQETQYFGPGTRLLVL.